The 21 T cell receptor beta chains listed next were all sequenced from one sample in a study of CD8 T cells in Susac syndrome. Random hexamers were used to reverse transcribe the RNA input (roughly 0.5 to 1 ug). TCRdb recomputed calls from the immunoSEQ multiplex PCR reads with MiXCR, one row per CDR3 protein. This table holds about 300,000 distinct CDR3 sequences, about 92% found once. The source material was CD4+ T cells from PBMCs. Source of these receptors: a human donor with multiple sclerosis.

V gene TRBV23-1 combines with J gene TRBJ1-2, with unresolved D. TRBV23-1 is an ORF for which the function is uncertain. The CDR3 spans 14 residues. The germline V and J ends were trimmed by 2 bases and 2 bases, with 9 bases remaining between them. The CDR3 sequence is CASSQKEPNYGYTF. CDR3 nucleotide sequence: TGCGCCAGCAGTCAAAAGGAACCGAACTATGGCTACACCTTC.

The V gene is TRBV3-1, the J gene TRBJ1-6; D ambiguous. The germline V gene encodes CDR1 LGHDT and CDR2 YNNKEL (reference sequence). Trimming took off 3 bases at V and 0 bases at J, with 12 bases between the two ends. This CDR3 region has 17 residues. CDR3 protein: CASSHAAMSSYNSPLHF. The DNA of the CDR3 is TGTGCCAGCAGCCATGCAGCCATGAGCTCCTATAATTCACCCCTCCACTTT. Drawing the rest from reference TRBV3-1 and TRBJ1-6, the complete variable domain is DTAVSQTPKYLVTQMGNDKSIKCEQNLGHDTMYWYKQDSKKFLKIMFSYNNKELIINETVPNRFSPKSPDKAHLNLHINSLELGDSAVYFCASSHAAMSSYNSPLHFGNGTRLTVT.

The V gene is TRBV18, the J gene TRBJ1-1; D may be TRBD1 (6 bases). The length of the CDR3 is 15 residues. Germline V CDR1 and CDR2: KGHSH, LQKENI. Trimming pared 3 bases from V and 0 bases from J, leaving 11 bases between. The CDR3 region is CASSPVGQMNTEAFF. The CDR3 nucleotides are TGTGCCAGCTCACCTGTAGGACAGATGAACACTGAAGCTTTCTTT.

V is TRBV18 and J is TRBJ2-1; 7 bases are a match to TRBD2. This CDR3 has 14 residues. CDR1 is KGHSH, CDR2 LQKENI, per germline. The V and J ends lost 4 bases and 5 bases, in that order; junction bases with no gene match: 5. The CDR3 is CASSLGTNHNEQFF. The CDR3 DNA sequence: TGTGCCAGCTCACTAGGGACTAACCACAATGAGCAGTTCTTC.

The chain employs TRBV18 and TRBJ1-1, with D possibly being TRBD1 (5 bases). V lost 1 base and J 5 bases, leaving 17 bases between the germline ends. Per germline, CDR1 KGHSH and CDR2 LQKENI. CDR3 length equals 16 residues. CDR3 nucleotides: TGTGCCAGCTCACCACGGGGGTCAGCCACGGGGACTGAAGCTTTCTTT. Encoded protein: CASSPRGSATGTEAFF.

The chain has TRBV18 and TRBJ2-2; TRBD1 might be the D (5 bases). Germline CDR1 KGHSH, CDR2 LQKENI. Trimming pared 0 bases from V and 1 base from J, leaving 9 bases between. The CDR3 extends over 16 amino acids. The CDR3 bases are TGTGCCAGCTCACCACCGGGGCGGAGGAACACCGGGGAGCTGTTTTTT. This encodes CASSPPGRRNTGELFF.

The chain carries TRBV7-8 and TRBJ2-3; unclear D gene. Germline V lookup: CDR1 SGHVS, CDR2 FQNEAQ. The CDR3 length is 12 residues. Trimming took off 5 bases at V and 6 bases at J, with 9 bases between the two ends. The CDR3 DNA reads TGTGCCAGCAGCGCCTCCCCGGATACGCAGTATTTT. Its translation: CASSASPDTQYF. Together with reference TRBV7-8 and TRBJ2-3, the CDR3 gives the full variable domain: GAGVSQSPRYKVAKRGQDVALRCDPISGHVSLFWYQQALGQGPEFLTYFQNEAQLDKSGLPSDRFFAERPEGSVSTLKIQRTQQEDSAVYLCASSASPDTQYFGPGTRLTVL.

The chain has TRBV20-1 and TRBJ1-5, with D hard to call. CDR1 DFQATT and CDR2 SNEGSKA come from the germline V gene (reference sequence). V was cut by 2 bases and J by 5 bases, with 16 bases left in between. The CDR3 covers 15 residues. The CDR3 is CSARSLGSGDQPQHF. As DNA, the CDR3 is TGCAGTGCTAGAAGCCTAGGGTCTGGGGATCAGCCCCAGCATTTT.

J is TRBJ2-3 and V is TRBV5-1; no definite D call. With 4 bases removed from V and 6 bases from J, the gap between germline ends came to 15 bases. Germline CDR1 and CDR2: SGHRS and YFSETQ. This CDR3 comprises 14 residues. The DNA of the CDR3 is TGCGCCAGCAGCAGGGCGCTCACGGCGGATACGCAGTATTTT. Encoded protein: CASSRALTADTQYF. The full variable domain, rest sourced from reference TRBV5-1 and TRBJ2-3, is KAGVTQTPRYLIKTRGQQVTLSCSPISGHRSVSWYQQTPGQGLQFLFEYFSETQRNKGNFPGRFSGRQFSNSRSEMNVSTLELGDSALYLCASSRALTADTQYFGPGTRLTVL.

V gene TRBV9 combines with J gene TRBJ1-2; D gene ambiguous. Trimming removed 1 base from V and 3 bases from J, with 10 bases in between. The CDR3 extends over 14 amino acids. Germline V gives CDR1 SGDLS, CDR2 YYNGEE. The CDR3 here is CASSVSDVYYGYTF. In DNA, the CDR3 is TGTGCCAGCAGCGTATCCGACGTCTACTATGGCTACACCTTC. The full variable domain, in which reference TRBV9 and TRBJ1-2 provide the parts outside the CDR3, is DSGVTQTPKHLITATGQRVTLRCSPRSGDLSVYWYQQSLDQGLQFLIQYYNGEERAKGNILERFSAQQFPDLHSELNLSSLELGDSALYFCASSVSDVYYGYTFGSGTRLTVV.

This clonotype appeared a few times. The CDR3 region is CASSYSRQGAASEQYF. The DNA for the CDR3 is TGTGCCAGCAGTTACTCGAGGCAGGGGGCAGCGTCAGAGCAGTACTTC. This chain connects TRBV6-5 to TRBJ2-7; 8 nucleotides agree with TRBD1. V shed 0 bases and J 7 bases; nucleotides not matched to a gene: 11. The CDR3 loop spans 16 amino acids. Germline CDR1 reads MNHEY; CDR2 reads SVGAGI.

J is TRBJ2-7 and V is TRBV29-1; tentatively, D is TRBD2 (5 bases). Germline V gives CDR1 SQVTM, CDR2 ANQGSEA. Between the trimmed V and J ends, which lost 4 bases and 0 bases, there was a span of 10 bases. CDR3 length: 13 residues. Here the CDR3 reads CSVGTPGSYEQYF. CDR3 nucleotides: TGCAGCGTTGGGACTCCGGGCTCCTACGAGCAGTACTTC.

V usage is TRBV6-6 and J usage is TRBJ1-2, with D possibly TRBD1 on 6 matching bases. The V gene lost 6 bases and the J gene lost 7 bases, with 18 bases spanning the gap. This CDR3 is built from 14 residues. The V gene's germline CDR1 is MNHNY and CDR2 SVGAGI (reference sequence). The CDR3 nucleotides read TGTGCCAGCAGGGAATCCGGGGGCCCCTCTGGCTACACCTTC. This encodes CASRESGGPSGYTF.

The chain has TRBV20-1 and TRBJ1-5; TRBD1 matches at 7 bases. This CDR3 is 13 amino acids long. The V segment lost 3 bases and the J segment 4 bases; nucleotides outside the gene matches: 3. The germline CDR1 and CDR2 sequences are DFQATT and SNEGSKA (reference sequence). The CDR3 nucleotides are TGCAGTGCTAGTTCCAGGGGGAATCAGCCCCAGCATTTT. Translating gives CSASSRGNQPQHF.

This sequence joins TRBV24-1 and TRBJ2-3; TRBD2 matches 9 bases. Losses at the gene ends were 4 bases for V and 7 bases for J; bases not matched to a gene: 8. This CDR3 comprises 15 residues. CDR1 is KGHDR and CDR2 is SFDVKD in the germline V gene. This chain's CDR3 is CATSDGGGGANTQYF. In nucleotides, the CDR3 is TGTGCCACCAGTGACGGAGGCGGGGGGGCGAATACGCAGTATTTT.

The rearrangement uses TRBV19 and TRBJ1-5, with D uncertain. Between the trimmed V and J ends, which lost 3 bases and 3 bases, there was a span of 9 bases. Per the germline V gene, CDR1 is LNHDA and CDR2 is SQIVND (reference sequence). The CDR3 loop spans 14 amino acids. Written as DNA, the CDR3 is TGTGCCAGTAGTATCAGAGACTACAATCAGCCCCAGCATTTT. Encoded protein: CASSIRDYNQPQHF.

The chain carries TRBV12-3 or TRBV12-4 and TRBJ2-1, with 9 bases lining up with TRBD2. The CDR3 loop spans 15 amino acids. V lost 5 bases and J lost 5; bases outside the gene matches: 7. CDR3 sequence reads: CASSLKTSGNNEQFF. CDR3 nucleotides: TGTGCCAGCAGTCTCAAGACTAGCGGAAACAATGAGCAGTTCTTC.

This chain's CDR3 is CASSLFGGAGNEQFF. The CDR3 region has the DNA TGTGCCAGCAGTTTGTTTGGGGGAGCGGGGAATGAGCAGTTCTTC. The J gene is TRBJ2-1, the V gene TRBV6-5; 7 bases align to TRBD2. The CDR3 has 15 amino acids. The germline CDR1 and CDR2 sequences are MNHEY and SVGAGI. V gave up 4 bases and J gave up 7 bases; unmatched junction bases: 10.

V and J are TRBV19 and TRBJ2-3; D remains ambiguous. Germline values: CDR1 LNHDA, CDR2 SQIVND (reference sequence). With 3 bases removed from V and 0 bases from J, the gap between germline ends came to 10 bases. The CDR3 length is 15 residues. As DNA, the CDR3 is TGTGCCAGTAGTATCGGCCGACTCAGCACAGATACGCAGTATTTT. Amino acid sequence: CASSIGRLSTDTQYF.

This chain uses TRBV19 with TRBJ2-5, with D unclear. CDR1 and CDR2 (germline): LNHDA, SQIVND (reference sequence). The germline V and J ends were trimmed by 6 bases and 3 bases, with 11 bases remaining between them. CDR3 length: 13 amino acids. The CDR3 DNA reads as TGTGCCAGTAGACCGTCTTTTAAAGAGACCCAGTACTTC. Protein product: CASRPSFKETQYF.

This chain uses TRBV2 with TRBJ2-2; D may be TRBD1 (6 bases). Trimming removed 4 bases at V and 4 bases at J, with 10 bases between. This CDR3 has 14 residues. Germline V CDR1 and CDR2: SNHLY, FYNNEI. The CDR3 DNA is TGTGCCAGCAGTGTACAGGGTACCACCGGGGAGCTGTTTTTT. It specifies CASSVQGTTGELFF.